This TCR beta chain is from a study of cytomegalovirus exposure and HLA in healthy donors. A multiplex PCR was run with 60 Vbeta primers and 13 Jbeta primers. Some clones are missing from TCRdb's copy, which holds only in-frame ones; the method was immunoSEQ multiplex PCR. The sample lists 55,000 to 75,000 clones; around 70% were seen once. Germline CDR1 reads SEHNR; CDR2 reads FQNEAQ (reference sequence). V lost 3 bases and J lost 0; bases outside the gene matches: 10. The CDR3 contains 17 residues. This clonotype originated in a human donor in good health. The V gene is TRBV7-9, the J gene TRBJ2-7; 8 bases are a match to TRBD2. Material for sequencing was PBMCs. The CDR3 sequence: CASSFKAGEGSSYEQYF. CDR3 DNA: TGTGCCAGCAGCTTCAAAGCGGGAGAGGGGAGCTCCTACGAGCAGTACTTC.